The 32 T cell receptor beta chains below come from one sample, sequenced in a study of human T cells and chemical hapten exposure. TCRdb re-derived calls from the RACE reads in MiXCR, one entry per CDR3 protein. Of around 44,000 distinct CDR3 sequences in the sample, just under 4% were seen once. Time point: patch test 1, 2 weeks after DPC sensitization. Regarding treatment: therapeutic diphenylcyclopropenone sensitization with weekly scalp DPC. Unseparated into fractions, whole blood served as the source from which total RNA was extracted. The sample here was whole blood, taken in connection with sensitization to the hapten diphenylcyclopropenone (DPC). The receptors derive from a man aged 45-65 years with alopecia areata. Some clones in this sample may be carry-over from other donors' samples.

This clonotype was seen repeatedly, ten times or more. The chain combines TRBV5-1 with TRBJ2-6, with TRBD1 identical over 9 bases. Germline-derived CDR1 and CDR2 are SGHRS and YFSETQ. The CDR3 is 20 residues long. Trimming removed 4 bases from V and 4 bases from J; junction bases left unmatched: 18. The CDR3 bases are TGCGCCAGCAGCATTACCGGGACAGGGTTTCGGGGGCGCGGGGCCAACGTCCTGACTTTC. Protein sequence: CASSITGTGFRGRGANVLTF.

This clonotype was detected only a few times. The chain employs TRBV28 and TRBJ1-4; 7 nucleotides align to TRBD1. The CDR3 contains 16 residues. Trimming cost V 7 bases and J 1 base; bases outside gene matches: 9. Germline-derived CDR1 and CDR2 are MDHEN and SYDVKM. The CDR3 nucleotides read TGTGCCAGCATCAGAAAGACAGGGCGAACTAATGAAAAACTGTTTTTT. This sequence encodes CASIRKTGRTNEKLFF.

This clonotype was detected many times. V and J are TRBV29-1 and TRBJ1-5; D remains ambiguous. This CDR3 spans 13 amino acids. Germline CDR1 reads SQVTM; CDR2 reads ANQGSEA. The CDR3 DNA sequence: TGCAGTATAACGCCTGGGAGCAATCAGCCCCAGCATTTT. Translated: CSITPGSNQPQHF.

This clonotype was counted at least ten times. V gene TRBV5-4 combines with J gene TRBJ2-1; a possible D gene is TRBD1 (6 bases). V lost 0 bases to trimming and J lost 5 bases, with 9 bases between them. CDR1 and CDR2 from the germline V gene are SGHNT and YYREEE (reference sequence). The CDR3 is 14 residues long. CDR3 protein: CASSLGQGNNEQFF. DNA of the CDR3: TGTGCCAGCAGCTTGGGCCAGGGGAACAATGAGCAGTTCTTC. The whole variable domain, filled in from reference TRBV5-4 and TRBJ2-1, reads ETGVTQSPTHLIKTRGQQVTLRCSSQSGHNTVSWYQQALGQGPQFIFQYYREEENGRGNFPPRFSGLQFPNYSSELNVNALELDDSALYLCASSLGQGNNEQFFGPGTRLTVL.

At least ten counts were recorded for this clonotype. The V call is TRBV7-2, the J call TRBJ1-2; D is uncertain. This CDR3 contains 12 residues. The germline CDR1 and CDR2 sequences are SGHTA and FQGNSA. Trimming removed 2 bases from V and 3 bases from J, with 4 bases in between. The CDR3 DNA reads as TGTGCCAGCAGCTTACATCACTATGGCTACACCTTC. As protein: CASSLHHYGYTF. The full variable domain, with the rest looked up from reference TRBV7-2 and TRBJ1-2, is GAGVSQSPSNKVTEKGKDVELRCDPISGHTALYWYRQSLGQGLEFLIYFQGNSAPDKSGLPSDRFSAERTGGSVSTLTIQRTQQEDSAVYLCASSLHHYGYTFGSGTRLTVV.

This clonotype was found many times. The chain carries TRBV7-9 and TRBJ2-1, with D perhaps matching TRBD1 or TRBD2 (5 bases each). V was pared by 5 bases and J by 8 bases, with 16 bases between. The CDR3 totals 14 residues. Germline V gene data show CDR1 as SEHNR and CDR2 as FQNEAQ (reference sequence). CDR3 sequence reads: CASSLHGTGHEQFF. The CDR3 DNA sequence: TGTGCCAGCAGCCTACATGGGACCGGCCATGAGCAGTTCTTC.

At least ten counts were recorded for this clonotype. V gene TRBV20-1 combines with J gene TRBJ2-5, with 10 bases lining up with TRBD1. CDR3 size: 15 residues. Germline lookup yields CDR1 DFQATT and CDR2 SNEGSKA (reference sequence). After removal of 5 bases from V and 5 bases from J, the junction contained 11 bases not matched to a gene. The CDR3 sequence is CSALSGTGALETQYF. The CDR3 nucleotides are TGCAGTGCTCTTTCTGGGACAGGGGCGCTGGAGACCCAGTACTTC.

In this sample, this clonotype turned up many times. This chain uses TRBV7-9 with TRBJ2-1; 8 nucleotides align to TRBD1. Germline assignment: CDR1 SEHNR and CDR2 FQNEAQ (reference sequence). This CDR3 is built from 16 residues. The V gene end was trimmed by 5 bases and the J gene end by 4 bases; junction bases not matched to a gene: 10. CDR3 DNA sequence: TGTGCCAGCAGCCCCCCCGCAGGGGGCGGTTACAATGAGCAGTTCTTC. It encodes CASSPPAGGGYNEQFF.

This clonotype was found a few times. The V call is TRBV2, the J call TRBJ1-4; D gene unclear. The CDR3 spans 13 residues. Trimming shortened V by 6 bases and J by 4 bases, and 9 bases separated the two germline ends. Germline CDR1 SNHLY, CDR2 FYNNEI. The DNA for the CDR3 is TGTGCCAGCAGCGGGCGGAGTAATGAAAAACTGTTTTTT. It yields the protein CASSGRSNEKLFF.

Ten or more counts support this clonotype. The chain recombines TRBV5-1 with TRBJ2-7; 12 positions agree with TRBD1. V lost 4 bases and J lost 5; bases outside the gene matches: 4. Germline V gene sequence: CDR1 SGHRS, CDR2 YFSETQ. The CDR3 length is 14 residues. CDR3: CASSTGTGGDEQYF. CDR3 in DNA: TGCGCCAGCAGCACGGGGACAGGGGGCGACGAGCAGTACTTC.

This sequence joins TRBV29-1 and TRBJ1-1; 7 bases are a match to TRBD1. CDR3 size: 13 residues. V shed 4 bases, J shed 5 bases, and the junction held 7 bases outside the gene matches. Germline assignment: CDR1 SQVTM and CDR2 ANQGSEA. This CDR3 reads CSVAHRGGTEAFF. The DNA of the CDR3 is TGCAGCGTTGCTCACAGGGGAGGGACTGAAGCTTTCTTT.

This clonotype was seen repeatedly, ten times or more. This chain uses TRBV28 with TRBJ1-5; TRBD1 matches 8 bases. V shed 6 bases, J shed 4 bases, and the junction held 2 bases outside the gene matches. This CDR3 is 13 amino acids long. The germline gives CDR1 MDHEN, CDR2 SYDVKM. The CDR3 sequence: CASSQGANQPQHF. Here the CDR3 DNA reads TGTGCCAGCAGCCAGGGGGCGAATCAGCCCCAGCATTTT.

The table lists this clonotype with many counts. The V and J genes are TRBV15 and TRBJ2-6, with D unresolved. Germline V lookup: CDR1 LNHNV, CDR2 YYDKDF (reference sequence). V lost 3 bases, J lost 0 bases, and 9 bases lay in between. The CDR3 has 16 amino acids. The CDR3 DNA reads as TGTGCCACCAGCAGTCCCCACAACTCTGGGGCCAACGTCCTGACTTTC. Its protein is CATSSPHNSGANVLTF.

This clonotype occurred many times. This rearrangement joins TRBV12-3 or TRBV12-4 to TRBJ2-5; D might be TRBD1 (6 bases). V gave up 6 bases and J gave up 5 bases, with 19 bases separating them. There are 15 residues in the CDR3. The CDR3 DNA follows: TGTGCCAGCAGGGAAGCAGGGGCCGCGTTGGAGACCCAGTACTTC. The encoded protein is CASREAGAALETQYF.

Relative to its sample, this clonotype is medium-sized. In DNA, the CDR3 is TGCAGCGTTGGGGGGTCCATGTACCAAGAGACCCAGTACTTC. Its translation is CSVGGSMYQETQYF. The rearrangement links TRBV29-1 to TRBJ2-5, with D tentatively TRBD1 or TRBD2 (5 bases each). V was cut by 4 bases and J by 0 bases, with 12 bases left in between. Germline V gene lookup returns CDR1 SQVTM and CDR2 ANQGSEA. The CDR3 has 14 residues.

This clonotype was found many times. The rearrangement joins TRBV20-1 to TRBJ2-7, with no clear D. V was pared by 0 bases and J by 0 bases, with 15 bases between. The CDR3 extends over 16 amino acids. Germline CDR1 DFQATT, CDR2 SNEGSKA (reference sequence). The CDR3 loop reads CSARDLADASSYEQYF. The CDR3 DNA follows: TGCAGTGCTAGAGATTTGGCGGACGCCAGCTCCTACGAGCAGTACTTC.

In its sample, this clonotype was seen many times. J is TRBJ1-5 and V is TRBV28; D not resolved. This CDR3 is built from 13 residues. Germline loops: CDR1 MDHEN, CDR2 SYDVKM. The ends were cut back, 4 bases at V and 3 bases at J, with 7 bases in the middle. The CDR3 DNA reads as TGTGCCAGCAGTTATCGACTCAATCAGCCCCAGCATTTT. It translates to CASSYRLNQPQHF. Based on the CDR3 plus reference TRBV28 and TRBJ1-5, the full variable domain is DVKVTQSSRYLVKRTGEKVFLECVQDMDHENMFWYRQDPGLGLRLIYFSYDVKMKEKGDIPEGYSVSREKKERFSLILESASTNQTSMYLCASSYRLNQPQHFGDGTRLSIL.

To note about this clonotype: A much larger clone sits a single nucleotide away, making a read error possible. In DNA form, the CDR3 reads TGTGTCAGCAGCGCTACATCATTGGGCACAGATACGCAGTATTTT. This encodes CVSSATSLGTDTQYF. The V call is TRBV5-4, the J call TRBJ2-3; D remains ambiguous. This CDR3 contains 15 residues. Germline V lookup: CDR1 SGHNT, CDR2 YYREEE (reference sequence).

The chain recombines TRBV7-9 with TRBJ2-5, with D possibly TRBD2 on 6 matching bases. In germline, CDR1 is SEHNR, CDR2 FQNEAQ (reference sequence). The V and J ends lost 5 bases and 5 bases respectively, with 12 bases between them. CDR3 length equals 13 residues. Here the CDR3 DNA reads TGTGCCAGCAGCGATCGGGAGTTCGAGACCCAGTACTTC. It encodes CASSDREFETQYF.

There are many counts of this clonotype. CDR3: CASSRNNQAQAGNQPQHF. The CDR3 DNA reads as TGTGCCAGCTCACGAAACAATCAAGCCCAAGCGGGCAATCAGCCCCAGCATTTT. This rearrangement joins TRBV18 to TRBJ1-5; no definite D call. Germline V CDR1 and CDR2: KGHSH, LQKENI. Trimming took 4 bases from V and 2 from J, leaving 21 bases between them. This CDR3 has 18 residues.

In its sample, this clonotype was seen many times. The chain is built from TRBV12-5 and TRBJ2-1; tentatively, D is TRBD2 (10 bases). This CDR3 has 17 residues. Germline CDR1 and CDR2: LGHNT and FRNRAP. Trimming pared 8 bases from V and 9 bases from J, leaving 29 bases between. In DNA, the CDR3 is TGTGCTAGTCGCGCCCGACAGGGGGAGGCTAGCGGGGGTGAGCAGTTCTTC. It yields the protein CASRARQGEASGGEQFF.

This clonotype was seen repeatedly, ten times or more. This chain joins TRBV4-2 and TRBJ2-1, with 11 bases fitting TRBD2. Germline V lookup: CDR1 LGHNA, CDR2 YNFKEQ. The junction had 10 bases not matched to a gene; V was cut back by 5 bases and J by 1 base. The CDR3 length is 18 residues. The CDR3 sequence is CASSSRRVAGGSYNEQFF. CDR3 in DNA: TGTGCCAGCAGCTCCCGGAGGGTAGCGGGAGGGTCCTACAATGAGCAGTTCTTC.

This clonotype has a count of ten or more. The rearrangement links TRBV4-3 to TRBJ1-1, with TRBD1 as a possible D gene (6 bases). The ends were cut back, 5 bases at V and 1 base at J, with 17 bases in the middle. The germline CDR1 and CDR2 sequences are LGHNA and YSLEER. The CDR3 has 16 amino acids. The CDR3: CASSYARQGTNTEAFF. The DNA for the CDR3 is TGCGCCAGCAGCTATGCGCGGCAGGGGACGAACACTGAAGCTTTCTTT.

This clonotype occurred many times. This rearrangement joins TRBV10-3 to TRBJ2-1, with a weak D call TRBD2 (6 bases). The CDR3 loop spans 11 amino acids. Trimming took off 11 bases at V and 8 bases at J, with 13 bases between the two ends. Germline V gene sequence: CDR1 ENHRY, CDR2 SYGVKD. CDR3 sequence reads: CAARRGDEQFF. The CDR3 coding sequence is TGTGCCGCCCGCCGCGGGGATGAGCAGTTCTTC.

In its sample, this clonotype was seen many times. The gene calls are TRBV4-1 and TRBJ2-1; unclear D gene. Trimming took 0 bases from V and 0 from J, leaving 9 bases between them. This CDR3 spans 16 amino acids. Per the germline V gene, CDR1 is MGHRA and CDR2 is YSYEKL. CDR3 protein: CASSQEGRNSYNEQFF. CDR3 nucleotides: TGCGCCAGCAGCCAAGAAGGCCGAAACTCCTACAATGAGCAGTTCTTC.

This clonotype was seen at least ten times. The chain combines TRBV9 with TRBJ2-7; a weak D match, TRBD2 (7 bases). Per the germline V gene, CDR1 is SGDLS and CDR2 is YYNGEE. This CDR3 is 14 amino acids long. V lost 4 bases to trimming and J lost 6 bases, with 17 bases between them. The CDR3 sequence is CASSLRGRGSEQYF. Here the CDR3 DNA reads TGTGCCAGCAGCCTTCGAGGGAGGGGGAGCGAGCAGTACTTC. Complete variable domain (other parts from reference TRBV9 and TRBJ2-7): DSGVTQTPKHLITATGQRVTLRCSPRSGDLSVYWYQQSLDQGLQFLIQYYNGEERAKGNILERFSAQQFPDLHSELNLSSLELGDSALYFCASSLRGRGSEQYFGPGTRLTVT.

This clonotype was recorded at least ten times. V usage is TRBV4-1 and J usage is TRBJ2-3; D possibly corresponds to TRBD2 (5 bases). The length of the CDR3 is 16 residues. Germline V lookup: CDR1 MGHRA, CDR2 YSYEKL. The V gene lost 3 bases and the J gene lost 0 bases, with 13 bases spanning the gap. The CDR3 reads CASSQSAGLSTDTQYF. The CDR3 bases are TGCGCCAGCAGCCAGTCGGCGGGTCTTAGCACAGATACGCAGTATTTT.

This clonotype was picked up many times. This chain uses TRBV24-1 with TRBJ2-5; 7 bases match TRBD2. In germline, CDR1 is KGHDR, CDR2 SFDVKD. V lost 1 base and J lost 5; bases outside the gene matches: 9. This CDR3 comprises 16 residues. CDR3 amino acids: CATSDFGGRAIETQYF. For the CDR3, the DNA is TGTGCCACCAGTGATTTTGGAGGGAGGGCCATCGAGACCCAGTACTTC.

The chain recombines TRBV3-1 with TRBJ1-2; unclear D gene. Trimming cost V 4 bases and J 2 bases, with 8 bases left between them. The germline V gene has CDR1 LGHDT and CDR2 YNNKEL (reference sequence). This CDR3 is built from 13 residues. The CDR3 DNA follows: TGTGCCAGCAGCCCGGCGGCAAACTATGGCTACACCTTC. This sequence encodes CASSPAANYGYTF. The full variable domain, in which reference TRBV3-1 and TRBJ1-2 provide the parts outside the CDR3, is DTAVSQTPKYLVTQMGNDKSIKCEQNLGHDTMYWYKQDSKKFLKIMFSYNNKELIINETVPNRFSPKSPDKAHLNLHINSLELGDSAVYFCASSPAANYGYTFGSGTRLTVV.

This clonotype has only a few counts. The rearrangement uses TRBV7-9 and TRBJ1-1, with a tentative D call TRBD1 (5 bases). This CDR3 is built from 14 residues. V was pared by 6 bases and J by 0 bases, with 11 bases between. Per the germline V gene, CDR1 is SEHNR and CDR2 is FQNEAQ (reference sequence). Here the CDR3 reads CASRAGTLNTEAFF. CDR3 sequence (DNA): TGTGCCAGCAGGGCCGGGACGTTGAACACTGAAGCTTTCTTT.

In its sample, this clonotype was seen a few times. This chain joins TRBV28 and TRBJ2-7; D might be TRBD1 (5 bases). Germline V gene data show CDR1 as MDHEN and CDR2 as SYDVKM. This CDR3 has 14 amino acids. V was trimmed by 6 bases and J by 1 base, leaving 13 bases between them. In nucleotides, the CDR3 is TGTGCCAGCAGATTAACCTACAGGTCCTACGAGCAGTACTTC. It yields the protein CASRLTYRSYEQYF. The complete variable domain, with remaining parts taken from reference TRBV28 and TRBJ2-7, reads DVKVTQSSRYLVKRTGEKVFLECVQDMDHENMFWYRQDPGLGLRLIYFSYDVKMKEKGDIPEGYSVSREKKERFSLILESASTNQTSMYLCASRLTYRSYEQYFGPGTRLTVT.

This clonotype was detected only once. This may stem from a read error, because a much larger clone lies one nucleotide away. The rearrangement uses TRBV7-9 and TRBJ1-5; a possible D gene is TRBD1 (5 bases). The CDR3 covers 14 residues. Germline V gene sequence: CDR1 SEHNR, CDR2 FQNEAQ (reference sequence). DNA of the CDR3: TGTGTCAGCAGCCGAGGGGAGATCTGGCAGCCCCAGCATTTT. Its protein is CVSSRGEIWQPQHF.